The rows below give T cell receptor beta chains drawn from one sample of a study of T cell repertoires in cytomegalovirus infection. TCRdb re-called the reads through MiXCR, storing one row per CDR3 protein. This table holds about 260,000 distinct CDR3 sequences, roughly an eighth found once. Sequencing was carried out using PBMCs. The receptor set was obtained from a human donor in good health (CMV status not recorded). Some clones in this sample may be carry-over from other donors' samples. CDR3s leave out the opening cysteine and the closing phenylalanine or tryptophan.

TRBV6-2/TRBV6-3 | ASADPGLSYEQY
TRBV7-2 | ASSSASIRGYIQY
TRBV20-1 | SAGRGTGPSGNTIY
TRBV12-3/TRBV12-4 | ASSLEMSPYNEQF
TRBV28 | ASSSLPGQY
TRBV12-3/TRBV12-4 | ASSVAGTGDTDTQY
TRBV29-1 | SVGRGYT
TRBV20-1 | SASAGISYEQY
TRBV25-1 | ASSFQQGPGKLF
TRBV7-8 | ASSEQGAEDTQY
TRBV18 | ASSSLRTSGGTTDTQY
TRBV7-8 | ASSPFTLTVRTGELF
TRBV6-6 | ASSKGQGTGGYEQY
TRBV25-1 | ASSESGVANYGYT
TRBV18 | ASSPAPKKFNYGYT
TRBV7-2 | ASSLEALAKNIQY
TRBV29-1 | SVEASGRYNEQF
TRBV19 | ASTTTGLVYNEQF
TRBV20-1 | SAISGTGGQEQF
TRBV25-1 | ASVGQATGYT
TRBV2 | ASSGDRRRLEQY
TRBV20-1 | SARSPTPGLADNFQY
TRBV10-3 | AISEVGLAGGSTGELF
TRBV2 | ASSESNRQPQH
TRBV7-8 | ASSLRLAGNTGELF
TRBV12-3/TRBV12-4 | ASSLGGRVPGELF
TRBV20-1 | SARGPNTGELF
TRBV2 | ASNSGQGDSEQY
TRBV7-3 | ASSPRRAGQGNLLDT
TRBV2 | ASSSGLAGADTQY
TRBV6-1 | ASSIQGGNEQF
TRBV20-1 | SARDPSGRGTDTQY